This T cell receptor beta chain originates from a study of blood T cell repertoires in COVID-19. Across the study: COVID-19 samples from acute and convalescent phases originated in the United States, Italy and Spain.

Deletions cut 5 bases from V and 5 bases from J, with 21 bases between. This CDR3 comprises 17 residues. Germline CDR1 reads SGHTA; CDR2 reads FQGNSA. As originally analysed: Counts of nucleated cells, estimated from reference gene primer amplification, were obtained. This table comes from immunoSEQ multiplex PCR, and its TCRdb copy is limited to in-frame clones, with some not included. Clonal size and the V and J genes are those of that table, whereas D and trimming came from the DNA. The sample lists about 87,000 clones; approximately 85% were seen once. This TCR derives from a woman older than 75 with COVID-19, enrolled during active disease. Input material: peripheral blood. This chain connects TRBV7-2 to TRBJ2-2; no firm D call. CDR3 region: CASSQVPRSLSTGELFF. CDR3 bases: TGTGCCAGCAGCCAAGTCCCTCGGTCTTTGTCGACCGGGGAGCTGTTTTTT.